The 8 T cell receptor beta chains below were found in one sample sequenced in a study of blood T cell repertoires in COVID-19. Sequencing was performed with immunoSEQ multiplex PCR; in TCRdb, only in-frame clones are kept and a portion is missing. The top ten clones hold around 2% of a sample with 250,000 to 300,000 clones, under 90% of them seen once. Sequenced: peripheral blood. These receptors all come from a man in his fifties or sixties with acute or convalescent COVID-19.

The chain couples TRBV6-5 to TRBJ2-7; D unclear. This CDR3 is built from 15 residues. Germline-derived CDR1 and CDR2 are MNHEY and SVGAGI. Trimming left V 0 bases short and J 5 bases short, with 14 bases between. Here the CDR3 DNA reads TGTGCCAGCAGTTACTCGTGGCCGCCAGTGAACGAGCAGTACTTC. This codes for CASSYSWPPVNEQYF.

The rearrangement links TRBV9 to TRBJ2-1, with 8 bases that match TRBD1. The CDR3 is 17 amino acids. V gave up 4 bases and J gave up 3 bases; unmatched junction bases: 12. The V gene's germline CDR1 is SGDLS and CDR2 YYNGEE. CDR3 sequence reads: CASSPGPGTGFYNEQFF. The DNA for the CDR3 is TGTGCCAGCAGCCCAGGCCCCGGGACAGGATTCTACAATGAGCAGTTCTTC.

Here the CDR3 DNA reads TGTGCCAGCAGTGAAGCCCACAGGGAGAGTGCACTGTTTTTT. Encoded protein: CASSEAHRESALFF. The rearrangement uses TRBV6-1 and TRBJ1-4; D possibly corresponds to TRBD1 (6 bases). Trimming removed 0 bases at V and 13 bases at J, with 15 bases between. The CDR3 contains 14 residues. Germline V lookup: CDR1 MNHNS, CDR2 SASEGT.

The chain uses TRBV6-1 and TRBJ2-1, with 14 bases aligning to TRBD2. The junction had 2 bases not matched to a gene; V was cut back by 4 bases and J by 3 bases. The CDR3 totals 16 residues. CDR1 and CDR2 from the germline V gene are MNHNS and SASEGT. CDR3 residues: CASSGTSGGLYNEQFF. The DNA of the CDR3 is TGTGCCAGCAGTGGGACTAGCGGGGGGCTCTACAATGAGCAGTTCTTC.

This sequence joins TRBV7-3 and TRBJ2-1; 8 bases map to TRBD2. Trimming took 2 bases from V and 7 from J; bases not matched to a gene: 4. Germline V gene data show CDR1 as SGHTA and CDR2 as FQGTGA. This CDR3 is 14 amino acids long. In nucleotides, the CDR3 is TGTGCCAGCAGCTTAGTAGCGGGGACTAATGAGCAGTTCTTC. This encodes CASSLVAGTNEQFF.

The chain links TRBV27 to TRBJ1-5; D is undetermined. CDR1 and CDR2 (germline): MNHEY, SMNVEV (reference sequence). Trimming left V 10 bases short and J 6 bases short, with 13 bases between. The CDR3 extends over 12 amino acids. The CDR3 DNA sequence: TGTGCCACCTCTTTCCGGGGTCAGCCCCAGCATTTT. Its protein product is CATSFRGQPQHF.

The J gene is TRBJ1-3, the V gene TRBV7-2, with a possible D match to TRBD1 (6 bases). Germline assignment: CDR1 SGHTA and CDR2 FQGNSA. Trimming took 1 base from V and 4 from J, leaving 20 bases between them. CDR3 length: 18 amino acids. The CDR3 loop is CASSLVVGGPMGGNTIYF. Here the CDR3 DNA reads TGTGCCAGCAGCTTAGTCGTTGGGGGCCCAATGGGAGGAAACACCATATATTTT. The variable domain in full, with the rest retrieved from reference TRBV7-2 and TRBJ1-3, is GAGVSQSPSNKVTEKGKDVELRCDPISGHTALYWYRQSLGQGLEFLIYFQGNSAPDKSGLPSDRFSAERTGGSVSTLTIQRTQQEDSAVYLCASSLVVGGPMGGNTIYFGEGSWLTVV.

The chain joins TRBV12-5 to TRBJ1-4; D gene uncertain. Looked up from germline, CDR1 is LGHNT and CDR2 is FRNRAP. Trimming stripped 5 bases from V and 7 bases from J, with 11 bases between. The CDR3 covers 13 residues. The CDR3 bases are TGTGCTAGTGGTACGGAACTAATTGAAAAACTGTTTTTT. Its translation: CASGTELIEKLFF.